This T cell receptor (beta chain) was obtained from a study of blood T cell repertoires in COVID-19. Original processing methods: Reference gene primer amplification yielded estimated nucleated cell counts. Clones were sequenced by immunoSEQ multiplex PCR, and TCRdb holds only the in-frame ones, with some missing. V, J and clone size derive from that table, while D and trimming were established from the DNA sequence. Among around 170,000 clones listed, roughly three quarters were seen once. Losses at the gene ends were 0 bases for V and 3 bases for J; bases not matched to a gene: 12. Germline values: CDR1 LNHNV, CDR2 YYDKDF (reference sequence). This CDR3 has 18 amino acids. Clinical histories supplied by participants themselves formed the basis of cohort assignment. Someone with COVID-19 had been met by exposed participants within 2 weeks before study entry.

This TCR derives from a man in his 60s who had been exposed to COVID-19. Source material: PBMCs or T cells enriched from blood (not recorded which). The rearrangement uses TRBV15 and TRBJ2-3; 7 nucleotides agree with TRBD1. As DNA, the CDR3 is TGTGCCACCAGCAGAGACGATCCCGACAGGGTACGGACAGATACGCAGTATTTT. Amino acids: CATSRDDPDRVRTDTQYF.